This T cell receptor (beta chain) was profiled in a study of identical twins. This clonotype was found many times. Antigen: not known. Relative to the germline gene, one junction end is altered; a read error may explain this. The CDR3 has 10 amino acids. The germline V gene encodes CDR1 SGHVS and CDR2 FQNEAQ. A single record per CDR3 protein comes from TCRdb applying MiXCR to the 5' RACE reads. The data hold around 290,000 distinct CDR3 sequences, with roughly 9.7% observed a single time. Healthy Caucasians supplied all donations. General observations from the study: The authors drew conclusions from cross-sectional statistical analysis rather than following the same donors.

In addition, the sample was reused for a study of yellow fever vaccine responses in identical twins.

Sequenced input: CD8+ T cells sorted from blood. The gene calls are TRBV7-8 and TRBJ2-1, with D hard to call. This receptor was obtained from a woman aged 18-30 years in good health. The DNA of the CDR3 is TGTGCCAGCACCCCCGGTGACTCTCACTTC. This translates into CASTPGDSHF.